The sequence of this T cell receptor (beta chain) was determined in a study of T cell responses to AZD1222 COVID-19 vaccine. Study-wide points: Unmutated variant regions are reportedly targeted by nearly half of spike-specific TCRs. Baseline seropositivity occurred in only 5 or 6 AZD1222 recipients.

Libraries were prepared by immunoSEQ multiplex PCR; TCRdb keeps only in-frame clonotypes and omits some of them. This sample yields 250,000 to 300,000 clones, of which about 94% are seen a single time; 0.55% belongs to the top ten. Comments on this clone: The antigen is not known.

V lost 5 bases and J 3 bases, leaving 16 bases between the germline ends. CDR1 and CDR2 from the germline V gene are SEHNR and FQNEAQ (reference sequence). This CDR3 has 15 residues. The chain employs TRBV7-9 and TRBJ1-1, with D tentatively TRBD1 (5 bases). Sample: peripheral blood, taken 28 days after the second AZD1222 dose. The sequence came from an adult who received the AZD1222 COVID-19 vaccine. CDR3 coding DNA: TGTGCCAGCAGCCCTCGGGACCCCACCCACACTGAAGCTTTCTTT. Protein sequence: CASSPRDPTHTEAFF.